The 25 T cell receptor beta chains reported below all come from one sample, sequenced in a study of OX40 agonist ivuxolimab in advanced cancers. Repertoires were generated with immunoSEQ multiplex PCR, while TCRdb's copy carries only in-frame clones and drops some. The table shows about 36,000 clones, with under 85% occurring only once. The sample in question was CD4+ or CD8+ T cells sorted from blood, obtained in a trial of the OX40 agonist ivuxolimab. The source of these receptors is an adult with an advanced solid tumor such as melanoma, head and neck, liver or kidney cancer.

V gene TRBV2 combines with J gene TRBJ2-5, with 10 bases matching TRBD2. Trimming removed 7 bases from V and 4 bases from J; junction bases left unmatched: 9. This CDR3 contains 15 residues. In germline, CDR1 is SNHLY, CDR2 FYNNEI. DNA for the CDR3: TGTGCCAGCACCCAAAGGTCTAGCGGGGGAGAGACCCAGTACTTC. It encodes CASTQRSSGGETQYF.

The genes are TRBV10-2 and TRBJ2-7, with D possibly being TRBD1 or TRBD2 (5 bases each). CDR1 WSHSY and CDR2 SAAADI come from the germline V gene. The CDR3 sequence is 13 residues long. V lost 3 bases, J lost 2 bases, and 8 bases lay in between. Here the CDR3 DNA reads TGCGCCAGCAGTGACAGGGAGACCTACGAGCAGTACTTC. This translates into CASSDRETYEQYF.

The chain joins TRBV6-6 to TRBJ2-3, with 9 bases identical to TRBD1. The junction had 3 bases not matched to a gene; V was cut back by 5 bases and J by 3 bases. The CDR3 covers 14 residues. In germline, CDR1 is MNHNY, CDR2 SVGAGI (reference sequence). Here the CDR3 DNA reads TGTGCCAGCAGTCAACAGGGGGCAACAGATACGCAGTATTTT. Protein sequence: CASSQQGATDTQYF.

The chain combines TRBV5-4 with TRBJ2-2; D is undetermined. There are 16 residues in the CDR3. The germline gives CDR1 SGHNT, CDR2 YYREEE (reference sequence). V dropped 2 bases and J dropped 0 bases, with 11 bases sitting between them. CDR3 nucleotide sequence: TGTGCCAGCAGCTTCGGTCTGGGAACGAACACCGGGGAGCTGTTTTTT. Amino acid sequence: CASSFGLGTNTGELFF.

In regard to this clone: The conserved phenylalanine or tryptophan normally closing the CDR3 is absent here, so this likely arose from a read error. The DNA is omitted, as the CDR3 cannot be located on it reliably, and the CDR3 follows TCRdb's listing. This chain links TRBV4-1 with TRBJ1-2; no DNA check was done on the table's D call, TRBD1. The CDR3 is 14 amino acids long, termini counted. CDR1 MGHRA and CDR2 YSYEKL come from the germline V gene. CDR3 residues: CASSQGPGTEIPLS.

This chain joins TRBV11-1 and TRBJ2-6; unclear D gene. The CDR3 consists of 15 residues. Per germline, CDR1 SGHAT and CDR2 FQDESV (reference sequence). The V and J ends lost 5 bases and 2 bases respectively, with 10 bases between them. The CDR3 nucleotides read TGTGCCAGCAGCGCCTCCTTAACTGGGGCCAACGTCCTGACTTTC. This sequence encodes CASSASLTGANVLTF.

Only a few counts were recorded for this clone. The J gene is TRBJ1-1, the V gene TRBV6-9; 8 bases line up with TRBD1. The length of the CDR3 is 14 residues. The V gene's germline CDR1 is MNHGY and CDR2 SVAAGI. V dropped 3 bases and J dropped 7; count of bases not matched to a gene: 7. In DNA form, the CDR3 reads TGTGCCAGCAGTTACTCAGGGGGCAGGAATGAAGCTTTCTTT. Translated, it gives CASSYSGGRNEAFF.

The V and J genes are TRBV18 and TRBJ1-4, with D possibly matching TRBD1 (5 bases). V dropped 0 bases and J dropped 10 bases, with 15 bases sitting between them. Per the germline V gene, CDR1 is KGHSH and CDR2 is LQKENI. CDR3 length: 15 amino acids. The CDR3 spells CASSPPSGSEGKLFF. CDR3 sequence (DNA): TGTGCCAGCTCACCACCGTCAGGGTCCGAAGGAAAACTGTTTTTT.

The chain carries TRBV11-2 and TRBJ2-7; 15 nucleotides match TRBD2. After removal of 2 bases from V and 4 bases from J, the junction contained 9 bases not matched to a gene. This CDR3 comprises 18 residues. Germline V lookup: CDR1 SGHAT, CDR2 FQNNGV. CDR3 loop: CASSLFGLAGGNRYEQYF. The CDR3 DNA is TGTGCCAGCAGCTTATTTGGACTAGCGGGGGGGAATAGGTACGAGCAGTACTTC.

This chain links TRBV6-6 with TRBJ2-7; 7 bases align to TRBD2. Germline CDR1 and CDR2: MNHNY and SVGAGI (reference sequence). The trim removed 6 bases at V and 1 base at J, leaving 6 bases unmatched. This CDR3 has 14 residues. DNA of the CDR3: TGTGCCAGCAGCCCCGGGACTAAGTCCTACGAGCAGTACTTC. Its translation is CASSPGTKSYEQYF.

This clone was counted a single time. The chain combines TRBV9 with TRBJ1-5; D is unresolved. Germline values: CDR1 SGDLS, CDR2 YYNGEE. The V and J ends lost 0 bases and 11 bases respectively, with 12 bases between them. CDR3 size: 13 residues. The chain's CDR3 is CASSVEVTGTQHF. CDR3 bases: TGTGCCAGCAGCGTAGAGGTCACGGGGACCCAGCATTTT.

The chain employs TRBV5-1 and TRBJ2-6; D is uncertain. The CDR3 has 14 amino acids. Trimming removed 4 bases from V and 4 bases from J, with 9 bases in between. Per germline, CDR1 SGHRS and CDR2 YFSETQ. CDR3 loop: CASSPDTGANVLTF. The DNA of the CDR3 is TGCGCCAGCAGCCCTGATACCGGGGCCAACGTCCTGACTTTC.

V and J are TRBV5-1 and TRBJ1-1; 7 nucleotides agree with TRBD1. The CDR3 sequence is 14 residues long. J was trimmed by 4 bases and V by 4 bases; bases with no gene match: 7. Germline values: CDR1 SGHRS, CDR2 YFSETQ. The CDR3: CASSKGQYGTEAFF. For the CDR3, the DNA is TGCGCCAGCAGCAAGGGACAGTACGGCACTGAAGCTTTCTTT.

V and J are TRBV9 and TRBJ1-2; 8 positions match TRBD1. CDR1 is SGDLS, CDR2 YYNGEE, per germline. V was pared by 4 bases and J by 7 bases, with 12 bases of the junction left unmatched. The CDR3 loop spans 15 amino acids. The DNA for the CDR3 is TGTGCCAGCAGCCTAACTAGACAGGGGATGGCTGGCTACACCTTC. Amino acid sequence: CASSLTRQGMAGYTF.

The chain links TRBV4-1 to TRBJ2-3; 9 bases match TRBD2. The V and J ends lost 4 bases and 4 bases, in that order; junction bases with no gene match: 9. The CDR3 covers 16 residues. Per germline, CDR1 MGHRA and CDR2 YSYEKL. The CDR3 here is CASSLLGGGASDTQYF. The DNA for the CDR3 is TGCGCCAGCAGCCTCTTAGGCGGGGGGGCCTCAGATACGCAGTATTTT.

The chain combines TRBV2 with TRBJ1-6, with TRBD1 matching over 9 bases. Trimming cost V 11 bases and J 7 bases; bases outside gene matches: 3. The CDR3 runs to 12 residues. Germline V gives CDR1 SNHLY, CDR2 FYNNEI. The CDR3 DNA reads as TGTGCCGGCGGGACAGGGAATTCACCCCTCCACTTT. Translated: CAGGTGNSPLHF.

This chain links TRBV19 with TRBJ1-1; D gene uncertain. V lost 7 bases and J lost 1, with 16 bases in between. The CDR3 runs to 15 residues. Germline-derived CDR1 and CDR2 are LNHDA and SQIVND (reference sequence). Here the CDR3 DNA reads TGTGCCAGTAACTCCCGGGCTCTGGGGAACACTGAAGCTTTCTTT. It translates to CASNSRALGNTEAFF.

The chain uses TRBV11-2 and TRBJ1-1, with TRBD1 identical over 8 bases. Per germline, CDR1 SGHAT and CDR2 FQNNGV. The CDR3 extends over 11 amino acids. The CDR3 coding sequence is TGTGCGACAGGGGAGGCGACTGAAGCTTTCTTT. Its protein is CATGEATEAFF.

This chain links TRBV30 with TRBJ1-1; no reliable D call. V was shortened by 3 bases and J by 0 bases, with 8 bases between the two germline ends. The length of the CDR3 is 13 residues. Germline V lookup: CDR1 GTSNPN, CDR2 SVGIG (reference sequence). CDR3 coding DNA: TGTGCCTGGAGCGTCAGCATGAACACTGAAGCTTTCTTT. The encoded protein is CAWSVSMNTEAFF. Full variable domain (outside the CDR3, taken from reference TRBV30 and TRBJ1-1): SQTIHQWPATLVQPVGSPLSLECTVEGTSNPNLYWYRQAAGRGLQLLFYSVGIGQISSEVPQNLSASRPQDRQFILSSKKLLLSDSGFYLCAWSVSMNTEAFFGQGTRLTVV.

This clone has a single count. The genes are TRBV28 and TRBJ2-7; the match to TRBD1 covers 12 bases. With V trimmed by 3 bases and J by 7 bases, 4 bases remained unmatched. This CDR3 has 14 residues. CDR1 is MDHEN, CDR2 SYDVKM, per germline. Here the CDR3 DNA reads TGTGCCAGCAGTTTGGGACAGGGGGCTAAAGAGCAGTACTTC. It yields the protein CASSLGQGAKEQYF.

This chain joins TRBV11-3 and TRBJ2-7; D remains unclear. V lost 0 bases and J lost 6, with 18 bases in between. The CDR3 sequence is 16 residues long. Germline V gene data show CDR1 as SGHNT and CDR2 as YENEEA. The chain's CDR3 is CASSLDLRLGRREQYF. The CDR3 DNA reads as TGTGCCAGCAGCTTAGATCTTCGGTTGGGAAGGCGCGAGCAGTACTTC.

The chain couples TRBV6-6 to TRBJ2-7; 11 bases line up with TRBD1. Germline CDR1 and CDR2: MNHNY and SVGAGI (reference sequence). This CDR3 region has 15 residues. Trimming cost V 2 bases and J 5 bases; bases outside gene matches: 5. The chain's CDR3 is CASSYPGQGEDEQYF. The CDR3 DNA reads as TGTGCCAGCAGTTACCCGGGACAGGGGGAGGACGAGCAGTACTTC.

J is TRBJ1-5 and V is TRBV2, with D unclear. The germline gives CDR1 SNHLY, CDR2 FYNNEI. The V end lost 7 bases, the J end lost 0 bases, and 7 bases lay between the germline ends. The CDR3 has 13 residues. For the CDR3, the DNA is TGTGCCAGCAACAGAATTAGCAATCAGCCCCAGCATTTT. Its protein is CASNRISNQPQHF.

The J gene is TRBJ1-1, the V gene TRBV6-5, with D unclear. V was clipped by 8 bases and J by 0 bases, with 10 bases between them. Looked up from germline, CDR1 is MNHEY and CDR2 is SVGAGI. The CDR3 is 13 amino acids. This chain's CDR3 is CASSRTLNTEAFF. The CDR3 DNA sequence: TGTGCCAGCTCTCGAACGCTGAACACTGAAGCTTTCTTT.

The CDR3 is CASSKVPVPDEQFF. CDR3 bases: TGTGCCAGCAGCAAGGTCCCCGTACCTGATGAGCAGTTCTTC. V is TRBV21-1 and J is TRBJ2-1. TRBV21-1 is labeled a pseudogene. There are 14 residues in the CDR3.